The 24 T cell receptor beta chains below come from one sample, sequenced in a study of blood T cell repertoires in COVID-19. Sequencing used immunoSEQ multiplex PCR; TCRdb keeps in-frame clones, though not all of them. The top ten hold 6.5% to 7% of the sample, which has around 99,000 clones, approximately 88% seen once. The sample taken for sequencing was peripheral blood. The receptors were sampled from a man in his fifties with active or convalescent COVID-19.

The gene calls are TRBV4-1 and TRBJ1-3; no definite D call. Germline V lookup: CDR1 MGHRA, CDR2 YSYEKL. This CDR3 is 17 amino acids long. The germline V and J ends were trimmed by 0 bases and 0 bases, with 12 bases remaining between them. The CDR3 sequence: CASSQDRGILSGNTIYF. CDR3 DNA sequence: TGCGCCAGCAGCCAAGACAGAGGGATCCTCTCTGGAAACACCATATATTTT.

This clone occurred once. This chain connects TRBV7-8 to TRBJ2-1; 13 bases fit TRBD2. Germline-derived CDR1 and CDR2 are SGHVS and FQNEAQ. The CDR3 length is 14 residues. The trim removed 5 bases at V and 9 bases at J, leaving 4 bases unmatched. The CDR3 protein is CASSLGLAGAEQFF. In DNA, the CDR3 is TGTGCCAGCAGCCTAGGACTAGCGGGAGCTGAGCAGTTCTTC.

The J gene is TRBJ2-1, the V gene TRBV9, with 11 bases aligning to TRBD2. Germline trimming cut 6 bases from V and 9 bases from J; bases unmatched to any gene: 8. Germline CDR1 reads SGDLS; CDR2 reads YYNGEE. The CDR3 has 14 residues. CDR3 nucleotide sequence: TGTGCCAGCAACAAGGTAGCGGGAGGGGGTGAGCAGTTCTTC. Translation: CASNKVAGGGEQFF.

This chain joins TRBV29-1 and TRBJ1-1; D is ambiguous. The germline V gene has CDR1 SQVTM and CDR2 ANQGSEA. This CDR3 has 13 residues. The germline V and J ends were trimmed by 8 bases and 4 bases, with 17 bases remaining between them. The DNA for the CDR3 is TGCAGCCCGAAAAAGAGAACTGGCACTGAAGCTTTCTTT. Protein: CSPKKRTGTEAFF.

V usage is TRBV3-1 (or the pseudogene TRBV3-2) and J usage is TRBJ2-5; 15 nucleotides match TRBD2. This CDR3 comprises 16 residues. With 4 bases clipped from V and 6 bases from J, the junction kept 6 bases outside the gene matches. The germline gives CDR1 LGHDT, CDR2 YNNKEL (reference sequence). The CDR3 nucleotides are TGTGCCAGCAGCCTTTGGACTAGCGGGAGGGCCAAGACCCAGTACTTC. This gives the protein CASSLWTSGRAKTQYF.

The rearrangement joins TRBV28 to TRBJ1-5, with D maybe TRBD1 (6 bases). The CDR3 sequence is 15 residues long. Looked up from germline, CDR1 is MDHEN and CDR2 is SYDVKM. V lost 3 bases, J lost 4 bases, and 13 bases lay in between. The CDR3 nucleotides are TGTGCCAGCAGTTTCCCCGGCCAGGGGAATCAGCCCCAGCATTTT. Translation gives CASSFPGQGNQPQHF.

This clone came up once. CDR3 residues: CASSYSRFGSFNEQFF. Written as DNA, the CDR3 is TGTGCCAGCAGTTACTCGAGATTCGGGAGTTTCAATGAGCAGTTCTTC. The chain couples TRBV6-5 to TRBJ2-1, with D perhaps matching TRBD2 (6 bases). CDR3 length: 16 residues. The germline V gene encodes CDR1 MNHEY and CDR2 SVGAGI. The V end lost 0 bases, the J end lost 6 bases, and 15 bases lay between the germline ends.

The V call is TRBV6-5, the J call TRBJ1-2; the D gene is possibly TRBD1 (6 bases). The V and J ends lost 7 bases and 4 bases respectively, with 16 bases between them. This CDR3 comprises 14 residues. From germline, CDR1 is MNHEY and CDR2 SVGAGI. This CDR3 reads CASTLSGRGYGYTF. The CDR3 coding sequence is TGTGCCAGCACCCTCTCGGGCAGGGGCTATGGCTACACCTTC.

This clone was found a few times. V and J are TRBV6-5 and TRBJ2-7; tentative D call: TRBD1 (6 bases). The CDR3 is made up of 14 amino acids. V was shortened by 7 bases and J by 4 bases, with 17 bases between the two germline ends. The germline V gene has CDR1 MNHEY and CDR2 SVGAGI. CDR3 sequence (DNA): TGTGCCAGCAAGCTTAATGGCAGGGGATACGAGCAGTACTTC. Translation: CASKLNGRGYEQYF.

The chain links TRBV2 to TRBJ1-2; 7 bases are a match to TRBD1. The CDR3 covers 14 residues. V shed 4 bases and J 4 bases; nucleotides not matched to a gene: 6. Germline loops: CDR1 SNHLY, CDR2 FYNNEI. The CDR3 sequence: CASSVLSGGYGYTF. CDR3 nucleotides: TGTGCCAGCAGTGTTTTGTCAGGGGGCTATGGCTACACCTTC.

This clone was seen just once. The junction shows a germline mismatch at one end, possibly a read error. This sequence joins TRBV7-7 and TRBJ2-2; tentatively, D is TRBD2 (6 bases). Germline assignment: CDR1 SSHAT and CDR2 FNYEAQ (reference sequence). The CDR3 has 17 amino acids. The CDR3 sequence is CASSLEALALGGGELFF. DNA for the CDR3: TGTGCTAGCAGCTTAGAAGCCCTCGCGCTTGGAGGGGGGGAGCTGTTTTTT.

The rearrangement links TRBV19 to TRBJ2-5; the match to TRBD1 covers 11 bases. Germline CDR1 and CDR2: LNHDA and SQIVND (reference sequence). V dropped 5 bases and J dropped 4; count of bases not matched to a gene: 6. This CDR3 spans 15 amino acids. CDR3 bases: TGTGCCAGTAGTCCTCGGACAGGGGGCACAGAGACCCAGTACTTC. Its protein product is CASSPRTGGTETQYF.

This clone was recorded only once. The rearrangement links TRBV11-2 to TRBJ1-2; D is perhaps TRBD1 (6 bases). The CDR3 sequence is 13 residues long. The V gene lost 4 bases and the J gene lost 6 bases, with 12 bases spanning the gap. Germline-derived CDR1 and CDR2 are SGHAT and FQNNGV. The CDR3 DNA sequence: TGTGCCAGCAGCTGGGCAGGGGTGAATGGCTACACCTTC. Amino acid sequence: CASSWAGVNGYTF.

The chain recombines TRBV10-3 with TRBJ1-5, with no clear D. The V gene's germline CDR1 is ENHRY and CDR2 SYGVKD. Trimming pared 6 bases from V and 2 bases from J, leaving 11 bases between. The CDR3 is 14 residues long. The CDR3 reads CAIREDTGNQPQHF. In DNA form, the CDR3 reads TGTGCCATCAGGGAAGACACGGGCAATCAGCCCCAGCATTTT.

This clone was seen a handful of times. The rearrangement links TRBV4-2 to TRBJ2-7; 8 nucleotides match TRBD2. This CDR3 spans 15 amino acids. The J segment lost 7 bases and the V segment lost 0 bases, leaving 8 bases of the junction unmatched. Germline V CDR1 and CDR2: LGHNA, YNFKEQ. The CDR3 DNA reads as TGTGCCAGCAGCCAAGAGTCGGGAGGGCCGGGGGAGCAGTACTTC. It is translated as CASSQESGGPGEQYF.

The DNA of the CDR3 is TGTGCCAGCAGCTTATCTGGGCTGGACATGAACACTGAAGCTTTCTTT. It translates to CASSLSGLDMNTEAFF. The chain couples TRBV7-9 to TRBJ1-1; weak D call: TRBD1 (5 bases). The CDR3 is made up of 16 amino acids. Germline V gives CDR1 SEHNR, CDR2 FQNEAQ (reference sequence). V gave up 2 bases and J gave up 0 bases, with 13 bases separating them.

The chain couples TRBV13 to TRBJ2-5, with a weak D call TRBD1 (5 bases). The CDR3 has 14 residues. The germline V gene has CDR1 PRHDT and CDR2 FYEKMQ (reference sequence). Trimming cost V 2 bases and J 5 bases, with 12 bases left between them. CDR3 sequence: CASSLNQGSETQYF. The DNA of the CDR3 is TGTGCCAGCAGCTTAAACCAGGGTTCGGAGACCCAGTACTTC.

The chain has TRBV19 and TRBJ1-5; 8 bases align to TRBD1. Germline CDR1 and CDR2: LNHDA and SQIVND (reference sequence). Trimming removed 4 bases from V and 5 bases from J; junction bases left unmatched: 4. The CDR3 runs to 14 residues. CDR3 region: CASSTAGGHQPQHF. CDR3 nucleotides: TGTGCCAGTAGTACCGCAGGGGGCCATCAGCCCCAGCATTTT.

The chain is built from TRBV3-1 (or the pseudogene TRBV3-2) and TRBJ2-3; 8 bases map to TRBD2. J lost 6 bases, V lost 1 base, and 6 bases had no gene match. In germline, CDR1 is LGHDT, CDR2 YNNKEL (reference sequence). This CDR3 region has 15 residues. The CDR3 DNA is TGTGCCAGCAGCCAAGGGCCGGGAGGGCACGATACGCAGTATTTT. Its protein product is CASSQGPGGHDTQYF.

The CDR3 bases are TGCGCCAGCAGCCAACCAGGGAAGCGAGGAAATGAAAAACTGTTTTTT. It yields the protein CASSQPGKRGNEKLFF. V is TRBV4-1 and J is TRBJ1-4, with TRBD1 as a possible D gene (5 bases). V gave up 2 bases and J gave up 5 bases, with 15 bases separating them. CDR1 and CDR2 from the germline V gene are MGHRA and YSYEKL. The CDR3 length is 16 residues.

The CDR3 reads CAWTPGTGVTSYTF. In nucleotides, the CDR3 is TGTGCCTGGACCCCGGGGACAGGGGTCACCAGCTACACCTTC. The gene calls are TRBV30 and TRBJ1-2; TRBD1 matches 10 bases. Per germline, CDR1 GTSNPN and CDR2 SVGIG (reference sequence). J gave up 9 bases and V 4 bases, and 11 bases lay outside the gene matches. The CDR3 contains 14 residues.

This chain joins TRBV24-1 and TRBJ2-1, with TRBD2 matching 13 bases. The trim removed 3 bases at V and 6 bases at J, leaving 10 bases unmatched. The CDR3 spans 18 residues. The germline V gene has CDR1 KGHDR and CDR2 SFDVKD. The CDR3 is CATSDLPSTSGRANEQFF. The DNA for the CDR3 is TGTGCCACCAGTGATCTCCCATCAACTAGCGGGAGGGCCAATGAGCAGTTCTTC.

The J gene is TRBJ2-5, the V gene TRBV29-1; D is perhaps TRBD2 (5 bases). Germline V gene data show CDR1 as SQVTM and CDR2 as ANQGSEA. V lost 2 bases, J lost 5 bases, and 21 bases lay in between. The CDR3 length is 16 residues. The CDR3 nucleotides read TGCAGCGTTGAACGGCAACCCGGGGTTGATTGGGAGACCCAGTACTTC. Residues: CSVERQPGVDWETQYF. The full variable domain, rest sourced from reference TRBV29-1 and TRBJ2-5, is SAVISQKPSRDICQRGTSLTIQCQVDSQVTMMFWYRQQPGQSLTLIATANQGSEATYESGFVIDKFPISRPNLTFSTLTVSNMSPEDSSIYLCSVERQPGVDWETQYFGPGTRLLVL.

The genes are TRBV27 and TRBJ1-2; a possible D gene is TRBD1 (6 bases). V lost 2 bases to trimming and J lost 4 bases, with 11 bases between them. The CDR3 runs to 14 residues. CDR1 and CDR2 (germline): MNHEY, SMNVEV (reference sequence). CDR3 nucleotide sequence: TGTGCCAGCAGTTTACGGGGGGCGGGCTATGGCTACACCTTC. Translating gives CASSLRGAGYGYTF.